The T cell receptor beta chain under discussion was sequenced for a study of response to subunit inactivated influenza vaccine. Findings and caveats of the study: Only a handful of new T cells, the authors suggested, are recruited with each seasonal influenza vaccination.

The CDR3 has 12 residues. Germline CDR1 and CDR2: SGHNT and YENEEA. V was pared by 5 bases and J by 9 bases, with 11 bases between. TCRdb redid the calling of the RT-PCR reads with MiXCR, one entry per CDR3 protein. The data contain under 200,000 distinct CDR3 sequences, under 13% of them singletons. This clonotype has more than one count but fewer than ten. Its antigen is not identified. This chain links TRBV11-3 with TRBJ2-1; D is unresolved. Material: non-naive T cells sorted from PBMCs, obtained 45 days after vaccination. The clonotype originates from a man aged 50 or older who received an inactivated influenza vaccine. The chain's CDR3 is CASSPTQGEQFF. The CDR3 DNA reads as TGTGCCAGCAGCCCTACTCAAGGTGAGCAGTTCTTC. The full variable domain, in which reference TRBV11-3 and TRBJ2-1 provide the parts outside the CDR3, is EAGVVQSPRYKIIEKKQPVAFWCNPISGHNTLYWYLQNLGQGPELLIRYENEEAVDDSQLPKDRFSAERLKGVDSTLKIQPAELGDSAVYLCASSPTQGEQFFGPGTRLTVL.